A selection of T cell receptor beta chains follows, all from one sample in a study of cytomegalovirus exposure and HLA in healthy donors. Sequenced by immunoSEQ multiplex PCR; TCRdb stores in-frame clones only, minus some. The sample lists about 120,000 clones, approximately 80% occurring once. Material: PBMCs. These receptors all stem from a woman in her thirties or forties in good health and CMV-seropositive. Each CDR3 is given with its conserved first and last residue. The D gene is left open where the match is weak. Clone size is stated in some rows and not others, as once, few, many or a class when expanded.

size	J	D	V	DNA	CDR3
once	TRBJ1-2	TRBD1	TRBV5-4	TGTGCCAGCAGCTATCCGGGACAGGGAAGGAATGGCTACACCTTC	CASSYPGQGRNGYTF
NA	TRBJ1-1	TRBD1	TRBV6-5	TGTGCCAGCAGTTACGGGACAGTGAACACTGAAGCTTTCTTT	CASSYGTVNTEAFF
NA	TRBJ1-6	NA	TRBV6-5	TGTGCCAGCAGTCCCCAGGGCCGCCTTAATTCACCCCTCCACTTT	CASSPQGRLNSPLHF
NA	TRBJ2-5	TRBD2	TRBV7-7	TGTGCTAGCAGCTTTCTAGCGGGGGGGCAAGAGACCCAGTACTTC	CASSFLAGGQETQYF
NA	TRBJ1-2	NA	TRBV18	TGTGCCAGCTCACCAAAAAACGGAGATGGCTACACCTTC	CASSPKNGDGYTF
NA	TRBJ1-2	NA	TRBV9	TGTGCCAGCAGCGCCTCCACCCAGATTGGCTACACCTTC	CASSASTQIGYTF
few	TRBJ2-7	NA	TRBV6-6	TGTGCCAGCAGACCCGGACACGCGAACTCCTACGAGCAGTACTTC	CASRPGHANSYEQYF
NA	TRBJ1-5	TRBD1	TRBV7-2	TGTGCCAGCAGCTCTTACTCGGGACAGTATAATCAGCCCCAGCATTTT	CASSSYSGQYNQPQHF
NA	TRBJ2-5	NA	TRBV7-9	TGTGCCAGCAGCTTACGGGGGGCCGAGACCCAGTACTTC	CASSLRGAETQYF
NA	TRBJ2-4	NA	TRBV5-8	TGTGCCAGCAGCTTGCTATACTTC	CASSLLYF
NA	TRBJ2-5	TRBD2	TRBV5-4	TGTGCCAGCAGCTTGGGACTAGCGGGACACACCAAAGAGACCCAGTACTTC	CASSLGLAGHTKETQYF
NA	TRBJ1-6	TRBD1	TRBV7-9	TGTGCCAGCAGCGGTCCGGGACAGTCTAATTCACCCCTCCACTTT	CASSGPGQSNSPLHF
once	TRBJ2-7	NA	TRBV5-1	TGCGCCAGCAGCCCTTCCCTAGTGATTACTGACGAGCAGTACTTC	CASSPSLVITDEQYF
NA	TRBJ1-1	NA	TRBV20-1	TGCAGTGCCAAAAGGGGGATTGAAGCTTTCTTT	CSAKRGIEAFF
once	TRBJ2-6	NA	TRBV30	TGTGCCTGGTATCGCCAGGGGACTGGGGCCAACGTCCTGACTTTC	CAWYRQGTGANVLTF
NA	TRBJ1-1	TRBD1	TRBV18	TGTGCCAGCTCGACAGGGCTGAACACTGAAGCTTTCTTT	CASSTGLNTEAFF
NA	TRBJ1-4	NA	TRBV20-1	TGCAGCGAACTCAGGAATGAAAAACTGTTTTTT	CSELRNEKLFF